Following are 11 T cell receptor beta chains from one sample sequenced in a study of T cell repertoires in ileal Crohn's disease. Sample time point: neoterminal ileum biopsy at postoperative endoscopy, about 6 months after surgery. Profiled with immunoSEQ multiplex PCR; TCRdb holds only in-frame clones, not every one. The table has some 60,000 clones, less than 90% seen once; the top ten hold roughly 1.9%. Source material: ileal tissue. These receptors were obtained from an adult with Crohn's disease.

The gene calls are TRBV2 and TRBJ2-1; 12 bases are a match to TRBD2. CDR1 and CDR2 (germline): SNHLY, FYNNEI. This CDR3 is built from 15 residues. J gave up 7 bases and V 5 bases, and 6 bases lay outside the gene matches. The CDR3 DNA reads TGTGCCAGCAGTCTCCTAGCGGGAGGGCGGAATGAGCAGTTCTTC. Its translation is CASSLLAGGRNEQFF.

The chain carries TRBV18 and TRBJ1-3; D gene uncertain. Germline assignment: CDR1 KGHSH and CDR2 LQKENI. The CDR3 has 15 residues. The ends were cut back, 0 bases at V and 8 bases at J, with 14 bases in the middle. CDR3 residues: CASSPPQLAGHTIYF. Here the CDR3 DNA reads TGTGCCAGCTCACCACCGCAATTAGCCGGCCACACCATATATTTT.

V and J are TRBV11-2 and TRBJ1-2; 7 bases map to TRBD1. This CDR3 region has 13 residues. Germline V lookup: CDR1 SGHAT, CDR2 FQNNGV. After removal of 6 bases from V and 8 bases from J, the junction contained 9 bases not matched to a gene. DNA of the CDR3: TGTGCCAGCAGTCCACAGGGGTTGTTCGGCTACACCTTC. Amino acid sequence: CASSPQGLFGYTF.

In this sample, this clone turned up once. This chain connects TRBV7-8 to TRBJ1-2; D is undetermined. This CDR3 region has 13 residues. The germline V gene encodes CDR1 SGHVS and CDR2 FQNEAQ. The V gene lost 1 base and the J gene lost 8 bases, with 11 bases spanning the gap. CDR3 bases: TGTGCCAGCAGCTTAGTCGTAGGGAGAGGCTACACCTTC. Encoded protein: CASSLVVGRGYTF.

The chain carries TRBV2 and TRBJ1-6; 10 bases map to TRBD1. The germline V gene has CDR1 SNHLY and CDR2 FYNNEI. The CDR3 contains 15 residues. Germline trimming cut 1 base from V and 7 bases from J; bases unmatched to any gene: 1. CDR3 nucleotides: TGTGCCAGCAGTGAAGTGGACAGGGGGAATTCACCCCTCCACTTT. Amino acids: CASSEVDRGNSPLHF.

The V gene is TRBV18, the J gene TRBJ2-2, with D maybe TRBD2 (6 bases). The length of the CDR3 is 17 residues. Deletions cut 1 base from V and 4 bases from J, with 16 bases between. Germline CDR1 reads KGHSH; CDR2 reads LQKENI. The CDR3 here is CASSPQNSGAGTGELFF. CDR3 sequence (DNA): TGTGCCAGCTCACCACAAAATTCGGGAGCAGGCACCGGGGAGCTGTTTTTT.

The chain recombines TRBV7-9 with TRBJ2-5; a possible D gene is TRBD2 (6 bases). From germline, CDR1 is SEHNR and CDR2 FQNEAQ (reference sequence). The CDR3 runs 15 residues. Trimming cost V 3 bases and J 4 bases, with 15 bases left between them. The CDR3 region has the DNA TGTGCCAGCAGCTTGACCTCAGGAGGGAGAGAGACCCAGTACTTC. Amino acid sequence: CASSLTSGGRETQYF.

The V call is TRBV6-5, the J call TRBJ2-5; weak D call: TRBD1 (5 bases). In germline, CDR1 is MNHEY, CDR2 SVGAGI. V shed 5 bases and J shed 4 bases, with 14 bases lying between them. CDR3 length: 14 amino acids. CDR3 coding DNA: TGTGCCAGCAGTCGGTTGGGGCTTCCAGAGACCCAGTACTTC. It codes for CASSRLGLPETQYF.

The chain has TRBV18 and TRBJ1-2; possible D gene TRBD1, 5 bases. Between the trimmed V and J ends, which lost 3 bases and 1 base, there was a span of 9 bases. This CDR3 spans 14 amino acids. Germline CDR1 is KGHSH and CDR2 is LQKENI. CDR3 loop: CASSPSGGNYGYTF. CDR3 in DNA: TGTGCCAGCTCACCCTCCGGGGGTAACTATGGCTACACCTTC.

The chain has TRBV4-2 and TRBJ2-1, with 12 bases identical to TRBD2. With V trimmed by 1 base and J by 5 bases, 9 bases remained unmatched. The length of the CDR3 is 18 residues. Germline CDR1 LGHNA, CDR2 YNFKEQ. CDR3 amino acids: CASSQAKTSGGPNNEQFF. The CDR3 DNA reads as TGTGCCAGCAGCCAAGCTAAAACTAGCGGGGGGCCCAACAATGAGCAGTTCTTC.

This chain links TRBV7-2 with TRBJ2-2; D uncertain. Germline values: CDR1 SGHTA, CDR2 FQGNSA. This CDR3 spans 17 amino acids. Trimming cost V 1 base and J 0 bases, with 12 bases left between them. The CDR3 reads CASSLVMQAANTGELFF. The DNA for the CDR3 is TGTGCCAGCAGCTTAGTGATGCAGGCCGCGAACACCGGGGAGCTGTTTTTT.